This is a list of T cell receptor beta chains from one sample in a study of graft-versus-host responses after intestinal transplantation. Using immunoSEQ multiplex PCR, the repertoire was profiled, and TCRdb retains in-frame clones only, with some absent. The sample lists around 55,000 clones; approximately 88% were seen once. Which antigens these TCRs recognize remains unknown. The starting material was unstimulated CD4+ T cells sorted from spleen or lymph node cells, obtained before transplant. The receptors were gathered from a human donor who was the organ donor for an intestinal transplant. CDR3s include the opening cysteine and the closing phenylalanine or tryptophan. Each record gives: D gene, clone size, V gene, J gene, CDR3 protein, CDR3 DNA. The D gene is left open where the match is weak. Clone sizes are given selectively: once, few, many, or a class where the clone is expanded.

>-|-|TRBV28|TRBJ2-4
CASSFRGLAKNIQYF
TGTGCCAGCAGTTTCAGGGGCCTAGCCAAAAACATTCAGTACTTC
>TRBD2|-|TRBV19|TRBJ2-1
CASSLSGSGYNEQFF
TGTGCCAGTAGCCTTAGCGGGAGTGGTTACAATGAGCAGTTCTTC
>-|once|TRBV7-2|TRBJ1-2
CASSPRKPGYGYTF
TGTGCCAGCAGCCCTAGGAAGCCGGGCTATGGCTACACCTTC
>-|-|TRBV30|TRBJ2-3
CAWSVSGAGYTQYF
TGTGCCTGGAGTGTAAGCGGAGCAGGATATACGCAGTATTTT
>TRBD2|-|TRBV7-2|TRBJ2-7
CASSSFSGDSYEQYF
TGTGCCAGCAGCTCCTTTAGCGGGGACTCCTACGAGCAGTACTTC
>-|-|TRBV28|TRBJ2-7
CASSPRPSYEQYF
TGTGCCAGCAGTCCGAGGCCCTCCTACGAGCAGTACTTC
>TRBD2|-|TRBV7-8|TRBJ2-1
CASSLTTSGSKGVRDNEQFF
TGTGCCAGCAGCTTGACGACTAGCGGGAGTAAGGGAGTAAGGGACAATGAGCAGTTCTTC
>TRBD1|-|TRBV7-3|TRBJ1-3
CASSSGQLGNTIYF
TGTGCCAGCAGCTCGGGACAGCTCGGAAACACCATATATTTT
>-|-|TRBV6-1|TRBJ1-1
CASHKRATAFF
TGTGCCAGCCACAAACGAGCGACAGCTTTCTTT
>TRBD2|-|TRBV7-8|TRBJ2-2
CASSLDRFIVAGVNTGELFF
TGTGCCAGCAGCTTAGATCGTTTTATTGTAGCGGGAGTGAACACCGGGGAGCTGTTTTTT
>-|-|TRBV19|TRBJ2-7
CASTQAYPGLYEQYF
TGTGCCAGTACTCAAGCCTACCCGGGTTTATACGAGCAGTACTTC